A selection of T cell receptor beta chains follows, all from one sample in a study of tumor-infiltrating lymphocytes in primary liver carcinoma. TCRdb re-called the multiplex PCR reads with MiXCR, one entry per CDR3 protein. The sample shows 300,000 to 350,000 distinct CDR3 sequences, about 65% of them seen only once. Sequenced input: peripheral blood. Receptors were obtained from a man aged 40-49 years with primary liver carcinoma and hepatitis B virus infection. The CDR3 runs from the conserved cysteine through the conserved F or W. The D gene is left open where the match is weak. Expanded clones get a size class; other rows say once, few or many, or leave the size out.

d_gene: TRBD1
abundance: many
v_gene: TRBV6-2/TRBV6-3
j_gene: TRBJ2-5
len: 14
CDR3aa: CASGMTGGPETQYF
CDR3nt: TGTGCCAGCGGAATGACAGGGGGCCCGGAGACCCAGTACTTC

d_gene: NA
abundance: NA
v_gene: TRBV11-1
j_gene: TRBJ2-7
len: 12
CDR3aa: CVSSLGDNEQYF
CDR3nt: TGTGTCAGCAGCCTTGGGGACAACGAGCAGTACTTC

d_gene: NA
abundance: NA
v_gene: TRBV28
j_gene: TRBJ1-5
len: 18
CDR3aa: CASSRGSGGGMSNQPQHF
CDR3nt: TGTGCCAGCAGTCGCGGGTCCGGGGGAGGTATGAGCAATCAGCCCCAGCATTTT

d_gene: NA
abundance: NA
v_gene: TRBV11-1
j_gene: TRBJ1-1
len: 15
CDR3aa: CASSATGVGDTEAFF
CDR3nt: TGTGCCAGCAGTGCGACGGGCGTGGGCGACACTGAAGCTTTCTTT

d_gene: NA
abundance: NA
v_gene: TRBV25-1
j_gene: TRBJ2-7
len: 12
CDR3aa: CASSELTAGQYF
CDR3nt: TGTGCCAGCAGTGAATTGACAGCCGGGCAGTACTTC

d_gene: NA
abundance: many
v_gene: TRBV10-3
j_gene: TRBJ2-7
len: 14
CDR3aa: CAISVSGEFYEQYF
CDR3nt: NA

d_gene: TRBD2
abundance: NA
v_gene: TRBV6-6
j_gene: TRBJ2-7
len: 16
CDR3aa: CTSSFIPGLAAYEQYF
CDR3nt: TGTACCAGTAGTTTCATTCCGGGACTAGCTGCGTACGAGCAGTACTTC

d_gene: NA
abundance: many
v_gene: TRBV6-5
j_gene: TRBJ2-2
len: 15
CDR3aa: CASSYSSDATGELFF
CDR3nt: TGTGCCAGCAGTTACTCGTCCGACGCCACCGGGGAGCTGTTTTTT

d_gene: TRBD1
abundance: many
v_gene: TRBV6-1
j_gene: TRBJ2-3
len: 12
CDR3aa: CASSVQGAAQYF
CDR3nt: TGTGCCAGCAGTGTTCAGGGGGCGGCGCAGTATTTT

d_gene: TRBD2
abundance: NA
v_gene: TRBV28
j_gene: TRBJ2-5
len: 14
CDR3aa: CASSNGLAEETQYF
CDR3nt: TGTGCCAGCAGCAATGGACTAGCGGAAGAGACCCAGTACTTC

d_gene: NA
abundance: many
v_gene: TRBV6-1
j_gene: TRBJ2-2
len: 11
CDR3aa: CASSDSGELFF
CDR3nt: TGTGCCAGCAGTGACTCCGGGGAGCTGTTTTTT

d_gene: TRBD1
abundance: NA
v_gene: TRBV29-1
j_gene: TRBJ2-7
len: 12
CDR3aa: CTVQRQGYGQYF
CDR3nt: TGCACCGTCCAGAGACAGGGCTACGGGCAGTACTTC

d_gene: TRBD1
abundance: NA
v_gene: TRBV30
j_gene: TRBJ2-1
len: 14
CDR3aa: CAWSPLTGHNEQFF
CDR3nt: TGTGCCTGGAGTCCATTGACAGGGCACAATGAGCAGTTCTTC

d_gene: NA
abundance: many
v_gene: TRBV6-2/TRBV6-3
j_gene: TRBJ2-2
len: 13
CDR3aa: CASKRDSTGELFF
CDR3nt: TGTGCCAGCAAGAGGGATTCCACCGGGGAGCTGTTTTTT

d_gene: NA
abundance: many
v_gene: TRBV11-2
j_gene: TRBJ2-7
len: 16
CDR3aa: CASSLDLGHRAYEQYF
CDR3nt: TGTGCCAGCAGCTTAGATCTGGGACATAGGGCCTACGAGCAGTACTTC

d_gene: NA
abundance: few
v_gene: TRBV21-1
j_gene: TRBJ2-7
len: 12
CDR3aa: CASQRLNYEQYF
CDR3nt: TGTGCCAGCCAGCGGTTGAACTACGAGCAGTACTTC

d_gene: NA
abundance: NA
v_gene: TRBV7-9
j_gene: TRBJ2-7
len: 15
CDR3aa: CASSGGEQGAYEQYF
CDR3nt: TGTGCCAGCAGCGGGGGGGAACAGGGAGCCTACGAGCAGTACTTC

d_gene: TRBD2
abundance: NA
v_gene: TRBV11-2
j_gene: TRBJ2-7
len: 17
CDR3aa: CASSPRSASGHSYEQYF
CDR3nt: TGTGCCAGTAGTCCCCGCTCCGCTAGCGGTCACTCCTACGAGCAGTACTTC

d_gene: TRBD2
abundance: NA
v_gene: TRBV11-2
j_gene: TRBJ2-1
len: 14
CDR3aa: CASGLADVSNEQFF
CDR3nt: TGTGCCAGCGGCCTAGCGGATGTTAGCAATGAGCAGTTCTTC

d_gene: NA
abundance: many
v_gene: TRBV29-1
j_gene: TRBJ2-1
len: 14
CDR3aa: CSVGLESSYNEQFF
CDR3nt: TGCAGCGTTGGTCTAGAGAGCTCCTACAATGAGCAGTTCTTC

d_gene: TRBD2
abundance: NA
v_gene: TRBV6-5
j_gene: TRBJ2-7
len: 17
CDR3aa: CANSYRSSGTNFYEQYF
CDR3nt: TGTGCCAACAGTTACCGGAGTAGCGGGACCAACTTCTACGAGCAGTACTTC

d_gene: TRBD2
abundance: NA
v_gene: TRBV11-2
j_gene: TRBJ2-5
len: 15
CDR3aa: CASSRTSGKQETQYF
CDR3nt: TGTGCCAGCAGTCGGACTAGCGGGAAACAAGAGACCCAATACTTC

d_gene: NA
abundance: NA
v_gene: TRBV12-3/TRBV12-4
j_gene: TRBJ2-1
len: 15
CDR3aa: CASSADSPSYNGQFF
CDR3nt: TGTGCCAGCAGTGCGGACTCACCGAGCTACAATGGGCAGTTCTTC

d_gene: TRBD2
abundance: NA
v_gene: TRBV5-1
j_gene: TRBJ2-7
len: 16
CDR3aa: CASSFQTSGGSYEQYF
CDR3nt: TGCGCCAGCAGCTTTCAAACTAGCGGGGGGTCCTACGAGCAGTACTTC

d_gene: NA
abundance: few
v_gene: TRBV28
j_gene: TRBJ1-2
len: 14
CDR3aa: CASSFDSTNYGYTF
CDR3nt: TGTGCCAGCAGTTTCGACAGTACTAACTATGGCTACACCTTC

d_gene: NA
abundance: few
v_gene: TRBV7-8
j_gene: TRBJ2-1
len: 14
CDR3aa: CASSPLTGVNEQFF
CDR3nt: TGTGCCAGCAGCCCCCTGACTGGGGTGAATGAGCAGTTCTTC

d_gene: TRBD2
abundance: few
v_gene: TRBV7-9
j_gene: TRBJ2-1
len: 15
CDR3aa: CAGTLKGSGRNEQFF
CDR3nt: TGTGCCGGAACCCTTAAAGGGAGCGGGAGGAATGAGCAGTTCTTC

d_gene: TRBD1
abundance: NA
v_gene: TRBV11-1
j_gene: TRBJ2-7
len: 14
CDR3aa: CASRSGTEAYEQYF
CDR3nt: TGCGCCAGCAGGTCCGGGACAGAGGCCTACGAGCAGTACTTC

d_gene: TRBD1
abundance: NA
v_gene: TRBV6-6
j_gene: TRBJ1-5
len: 14
CDR3aa: CASTDRAQGQPQHF
CDR3nt: TGTGCCAGCACCGACAGGGCTCAAGGTCAGCCCCAGCATTTT

d_gene: NA
abundance: NA
v_gene: TRBV11-1
j_gene: TRBJ2-7
len: 14
CDR3aa: CASGSVSTSYEQYF
CDR3nt: TGTGCCAGCGGCTCTGTCAGCACTTCGTACGAGCAGTACTTC

d_gene: NA
abundance: medium-sized
v_gene: TRBV11-2
j_gene: TRBJ1-6
len: 11
CDR3aa: CASSSTTPLHF
CDR3nt: TGTGCCAGCAGCTCGACAACACCCCTCCACTTT

d_gene: NA
abundance: NA
v_gene: TRBV5-1
j_gene: TRBJ2-3
len: 14
CDR3aa: CASSTRTAADTQYF
CDR3nt: TGCGCCAGCAGCACCCGGACTGCGGCGGATACGCAGTATTTT

d_gene: NA
abundance: few
v_gene: TRBV30
j_gene: TRBJ2-3
len: 12
CDR3aa: CAVSGGTDTQYF
CDR3nt: TGTGCCGTGTCAGGGGGCACAGATACGCAGTATTTT

d_gene: TRBD2
abundance: NA
v_gene: TRBV11-2
j_gene: TRBJ2-5
len: 16
CDR3aa: CASSSWTSGAGETQYF
CDR3nt: TGTGCCAGCAGCTCCTGGACTAGTGGGGCGGGGGAGACCCAGTACTTC

d_gene: TRBD2
abundance: NA
v_gene: TRBV14
j_gene: TRBJ2-1
len: 22
CDR3aa: CASSLLRPGLAGGLSSYNEQFF
CDR3nt: TGTGCCAGCAGCCTACTCCGACCGGGACTAGCGGGAGGCCTAAGCTCCTACAATGAGCAGTTCTTC

d_gene: NA
abundance: few
v_gene: TRBV7-8
j_gene: TRBJ1-1
len: 15
CDR3aa: CASSPGPVLRTEAFF
CDR3nt: TGTGCCAGCAGCCCCGGACCCGTTTTAAGGACTGAAGCTTTCTTT

d_gene: NA
abundance: NA
v_gene: TRBV29-1
j_gene: TRBJ1-1
len: 13
CDR3aa: CSVGLGVNSEAFF
CDR3nt: TGCAGCGTTGGGCTTGGGGTGAACAGTGAAGCTTTCTTT

d_gene: TRBD2
abundance: NA
v_gene: TRBV12-3/TRBV12-4
j_gene: TRBJ2-1
len: 15
CDR3aa: CTSSLLTSGRNEQFF
CDR3nt: TGTACCAGCAGTTTATTGACTAGCGGGAGGAATGAGCAGTTCTTC

d_gene: TRBD1
abundance: few
v_gene: TRBV5-4
j_gene: TRBJ2-5
len: 17
CDR3aa: CASSPWGGQGREETQYF
CDR3nt: TGTGCCAGCAGCCCTTGGGGGGGACAGGGGCGCGAAGAGACCCAGTACTTC

d_gene: NA
abundance: NA
v_gene: TRBV11-2
j_gene: TRBJ2-7
len: 13
CDR3aa: CASSFGGANEWYF
CDR3nt: TGTGCCAGCAGCTTCGGAGGGGCTAACGAGTGGTACTTC

d_gene: NA
abundance: NA
v_gene: TRBV11-2
j_gene: TRBJ2-4
len: 13
CDR3aa: CASSENSLSIRYF
CDR3nt: TGTGCCAGCAGCGAGAACAGCTTGAGTATTCGGTACTTC

d_gene: NA
abundance: many
v_gene: TRBV11-2
j_gene: TRBJ2-1
len: 13
CDR3aa: CASSLGGQNEQFF
CDR3nt: TGTGCCAGCAGCTTAGGAGGCCAGAATGAGCAGTTCTTC

d_gene: TRBD1
abundance: NA
v_gene: TRBV12-3/TRBV12-4
j_gene: TRBJ1-6
len: 14
CDR3aa: CASSPGTGDSPLHF
CDR3nt: TGTGCCAGCAGTCCTGGGACAGGGGACTCACCCCTCCACTTT

d_gene: NA
abundance: NA
v_gene: TRBV11-2
j_gene: TRBJ2-7
len: 12
CDR3aa: CASSPGTTEQYF
CDR3nt: TGTGCCAGCAGCCCCGGGACAACCGAGCAATACTTC

d_gene: NA
abundance: many
v_gene: TRBV11-2
j_gene: TRBJ1-4
len: 15
CDR3aa: CASSFPSATNEKLFF
CDR3nt: TGTGCCAGCAGCTTTCCGTCAGCAACTAATGAAAAACTGTTTTTT

d_gene: TRBD1
abundance: NA
v_gene: TRBV7-8
j_gene: TRBJ2-6
len: 18
CDR3aa: CASSLGGGAYSGANVLTF
CDR3nt: TGTGCCAGCAGCTTAGGAGGGGGCGCCTACTCTGGGGCCAACGTCCTGACTTTC

d_gene: TRBD2
abundance: once
v_gene: TRBV28
j_gene: TRBJ2-7
len: 15
CDR3aa: CASSYPSGRANEQYF
CDR3nt: TGTGCCAGCAGTTACCCTAGCGGGAGGGCCAATGAGCAGTACTTC

d_gene: NA
abundance: NA
v_gene: TRBV5-1
j_gene: TRBJ2-1
len: 13
CDR3aa: CASGGILYNEQFF
CDR3nt: TGCGCCAGCGGGGGGATCCTGTACAATGAGCAGTTCTTC

d_gene: NA
abundance: NA
v_gene: TRBV6-6
j_gene: TRBJ2-2
len: 14
CDR3aa: CTSSTGPYTGELFF
CDR3nt: TGTACAAGCAGCACGGGACCATACACCGGGGAGCTGTTTTTT

d_gene: NA
abundance: NA
v_gene: TRBV11-2
j_gene: TRBJ2-1
len: 12
CDR3aa: CARSPPHNERFF
CDR3nt: TGTGCCAGGAGCCCCCCCCACAATGAGCGGTTCTTC

d_gene: TRBD1
abundance: NA
v_gene: TRBV4-1
j_gene: TRBJ2-7
len: 14
CDR3aa: CASSQADRIYEQYF
CDR3nt: TGCGCCAGCAGCCAGGCGGACAGGATCTACGAGCAGTACTTC

d_gene: TRBD2
abundance: NA
v_gene: TRBV29-1
j_gene: TRBJ2-1
len: 21
CDR3aa: CSGEFSLAETSKDRSYNEQFF
CDR3nt: TGCAGCGGTGAGTTTAGCCTAGCGGAGACCTCCAAGGATCGCTCCTACAATGAACAGTTCTTC

d_gene: NA
abundance: NA
v_gene: TRBV6-5
j_gene: TRBJ1-2
len: 14
CDR3aa: CASSYMGSYYGYTF
CDR3nt: TGTGCCAGCAGTTACATGGGCAGCTACTATGGCTACACCTTC

d_gene: TRBD1
abundance: many
v_gene: TRBV12-3/TRBV12-4
j_gene: TRBJ2-4
len: 13
CDR3aa: CASSLTGDGIQYF
CDR3nt: TGTGCCAGCAGTCTCACAGGGGATGGAATTCAGTACTTC